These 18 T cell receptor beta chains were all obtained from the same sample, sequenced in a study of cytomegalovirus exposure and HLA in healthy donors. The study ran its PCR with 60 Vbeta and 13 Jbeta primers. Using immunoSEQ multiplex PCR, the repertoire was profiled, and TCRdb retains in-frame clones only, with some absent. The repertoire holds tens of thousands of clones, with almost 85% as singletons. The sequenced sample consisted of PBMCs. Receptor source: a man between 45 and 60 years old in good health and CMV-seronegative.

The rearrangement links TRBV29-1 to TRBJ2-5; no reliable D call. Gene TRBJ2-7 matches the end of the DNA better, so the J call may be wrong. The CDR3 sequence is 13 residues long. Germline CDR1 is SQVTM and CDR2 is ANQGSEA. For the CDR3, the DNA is TGCAGCGTTGAAAGTAGCAGTCCCTACGAGCAGTACTTC. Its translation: CSVESSSPYEQYF.

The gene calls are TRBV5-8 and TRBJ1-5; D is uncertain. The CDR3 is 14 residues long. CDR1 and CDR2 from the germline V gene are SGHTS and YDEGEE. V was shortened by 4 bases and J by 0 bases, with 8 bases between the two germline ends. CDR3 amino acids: CASSHGRSNQPQHF. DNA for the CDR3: TGTGCCAGCAGCCATGGGCGTAGCAATCAGCCCCAGCATTTT.

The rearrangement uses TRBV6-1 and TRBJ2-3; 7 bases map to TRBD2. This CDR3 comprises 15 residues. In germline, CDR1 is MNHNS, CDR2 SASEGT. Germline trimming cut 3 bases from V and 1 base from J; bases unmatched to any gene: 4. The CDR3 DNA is TGTGCCAGCAGTGATGGCGGGGGAGGCACAGATACGCAGTATTTT. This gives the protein CASSDGGGGTDTQYF.

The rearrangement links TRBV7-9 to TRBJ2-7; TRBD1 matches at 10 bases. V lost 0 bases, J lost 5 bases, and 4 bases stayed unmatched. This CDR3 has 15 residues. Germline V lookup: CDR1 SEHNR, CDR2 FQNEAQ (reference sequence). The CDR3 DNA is TGTGCCAGCAGCTTAGCGCGGACAGGGGGGGACGAGCAGTACTTC. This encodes CASSLARTGGDEQYF.

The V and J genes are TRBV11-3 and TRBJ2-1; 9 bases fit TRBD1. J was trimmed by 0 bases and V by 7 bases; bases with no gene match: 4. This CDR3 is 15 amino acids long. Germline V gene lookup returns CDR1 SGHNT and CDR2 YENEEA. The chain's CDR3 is CASTRDRASYNEQFF. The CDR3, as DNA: TGTGCCAGCACTAGGGACAGGGCCTCCTACAATGAGCAGTTCTTC.

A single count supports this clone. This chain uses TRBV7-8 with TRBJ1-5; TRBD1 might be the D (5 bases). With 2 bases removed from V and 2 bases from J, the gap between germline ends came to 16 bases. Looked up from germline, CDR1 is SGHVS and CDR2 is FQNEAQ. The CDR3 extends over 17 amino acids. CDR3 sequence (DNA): TGTGCCAGCAGCTTATACAGGTCCTCCAGGGGCAATCAGCCCCAGCATTTT. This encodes CASSLYRSSRGNQPQHF.

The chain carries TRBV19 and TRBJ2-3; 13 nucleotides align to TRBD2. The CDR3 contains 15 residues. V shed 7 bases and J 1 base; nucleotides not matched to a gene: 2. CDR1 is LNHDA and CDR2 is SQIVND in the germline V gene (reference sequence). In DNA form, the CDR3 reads TGTGCCAGTACCGGACTAGCGGGGGGCACAGATACGCAGTATTTT. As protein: CASTGLAGGTDTQYF.

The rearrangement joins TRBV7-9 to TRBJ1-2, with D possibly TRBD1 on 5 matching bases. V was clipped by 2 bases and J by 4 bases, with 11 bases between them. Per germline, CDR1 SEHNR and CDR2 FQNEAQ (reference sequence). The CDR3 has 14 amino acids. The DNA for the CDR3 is TGTGCCAGCAGCTTATCGGACAAGTTCTATGGCTACACCTTC. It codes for CASSLSDKFYGYTF.

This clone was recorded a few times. In nucleotides, the CDR3 is TGTGCCAGAAGCTGGACATTTGAGCAGTTCTTC. It yields the protein CARSWTFEQFF. The chain uses TRBV5-3 and TRBJ2-1; tentative D call: TRBD1 (5 bases). Being an ORF, TRBV5-3 has a function that is uncertain. The CDR3 is made up of 11 amino acids. Trimming took 3 bases from V and 9 from J, leaving 7 bases between them.

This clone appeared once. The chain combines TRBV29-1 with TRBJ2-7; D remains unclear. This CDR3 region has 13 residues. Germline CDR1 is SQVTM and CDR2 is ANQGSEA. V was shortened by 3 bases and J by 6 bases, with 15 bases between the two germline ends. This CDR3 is CSVEVVSPGEQYF. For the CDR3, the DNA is TGCAGCGTTGAGGTAGTGTCCCCCGGCGAGCAGTACTTC.

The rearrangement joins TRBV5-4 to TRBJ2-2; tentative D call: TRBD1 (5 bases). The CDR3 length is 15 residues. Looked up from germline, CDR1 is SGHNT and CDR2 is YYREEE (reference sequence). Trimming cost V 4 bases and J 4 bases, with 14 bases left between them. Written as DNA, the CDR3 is TGTGCCAGCAGCACCGACAGCGTTTCCACCGGGGAGCTGTTTTTT. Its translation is CASSTDSVSTGELFF.

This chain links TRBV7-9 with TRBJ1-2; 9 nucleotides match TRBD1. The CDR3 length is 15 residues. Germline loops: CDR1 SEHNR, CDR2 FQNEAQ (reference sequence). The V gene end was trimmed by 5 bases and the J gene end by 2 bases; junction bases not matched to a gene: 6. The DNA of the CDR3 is TGTGCCAGCAGCCACCGGGACAGGGAGAACTATGGCTACACCTTC. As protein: CASSHRDRENYGYTF.

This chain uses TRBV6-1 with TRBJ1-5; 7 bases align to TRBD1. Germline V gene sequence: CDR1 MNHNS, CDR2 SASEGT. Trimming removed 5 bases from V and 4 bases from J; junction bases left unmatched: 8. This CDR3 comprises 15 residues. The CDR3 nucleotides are TGTGCCAGCAGTCAGAGGGGGCTCGGGAATCAGCCCCAGCATTTT. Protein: CASSQRGLGNQPQHF.

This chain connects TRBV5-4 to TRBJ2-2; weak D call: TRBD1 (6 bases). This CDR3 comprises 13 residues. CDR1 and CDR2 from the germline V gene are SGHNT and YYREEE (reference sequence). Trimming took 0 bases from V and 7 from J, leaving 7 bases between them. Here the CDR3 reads CASSLGQDGELFF. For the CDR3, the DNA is TGTGCCAGCAGCTTGGGACAGGACGGGGAGCTGTTTTTT.

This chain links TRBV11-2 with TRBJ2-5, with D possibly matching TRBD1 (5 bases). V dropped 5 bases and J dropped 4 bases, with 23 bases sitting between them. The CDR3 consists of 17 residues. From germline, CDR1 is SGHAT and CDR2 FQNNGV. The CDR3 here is CASSPSIQALPGETQYF. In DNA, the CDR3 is TGTGCCAGCAGCCCTTCGATACAGGCCCTCCCCGGAGAGACCCAGTACTTC.

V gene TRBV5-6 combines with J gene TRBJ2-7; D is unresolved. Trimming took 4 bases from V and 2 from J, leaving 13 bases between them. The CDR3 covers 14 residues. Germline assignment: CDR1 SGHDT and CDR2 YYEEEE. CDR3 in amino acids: CASSHRDGAYEQYF. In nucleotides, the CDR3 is TGTGCCAGCAGCCACCGAGACGGAGCCTACGAGCAGTACTTC.

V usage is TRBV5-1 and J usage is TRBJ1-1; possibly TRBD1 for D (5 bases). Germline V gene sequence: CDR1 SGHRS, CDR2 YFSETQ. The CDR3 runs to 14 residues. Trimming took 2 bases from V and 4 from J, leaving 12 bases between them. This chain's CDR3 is CASSFRDGGTEAFF. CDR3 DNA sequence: TGCGCCAGCAGCTTCAGGGATGGTGGCACTGAAGCTTTCTTT.

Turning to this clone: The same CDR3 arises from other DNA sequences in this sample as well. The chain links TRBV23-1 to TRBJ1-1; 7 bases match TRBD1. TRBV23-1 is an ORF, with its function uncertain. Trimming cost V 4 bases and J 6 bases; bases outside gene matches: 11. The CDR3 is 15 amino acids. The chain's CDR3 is CASSLNPGGEAEAFF. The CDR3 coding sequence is TGCGCCAGCAGTCTCAATCCAGGGGGTGAGGCTGAAGCTTTCTTT.